Below, 27 T cell receptor beta chains from the same sample are listed, as sequenced in a study of tumor-infiltrating lymphocytes in localized non-small cell lung cancer (dated by TCRdb to the early 2020s). Library prep was done by the immunoSEQ multiplex PCR assay. TCRdb provides this immuneACCESS table in a form limited to in-frame rearrangements. Some clones are lacking; in checked studies, under half of them reflect an unresolved V gene, and why the rest are absent is not known. In all, the sample holds about 12,000 clones, and about 80% of those were seen once. The ten largest clonotypes hold roughly 17% of the sample. Sequenced material: uninvolved lung tissue not adjacent to the tumor. The origin of the receptors is a human donor with non-small cell lung cancer.

This clone has just a few counts. This sequence joins TRBV5-1 and TRBJ2-7, with 7 bases aligning to TRBD2. CDR3 length: 15 amino acids. Germline CDR1 is SGHRS and CDR2 is YFSETQ. V trimming: 0 bases; J trimming: 6 bases; junction bases outside the gene matches: 9. DNA for the CDR3: TGCGCCAGCAGCTTGGAATTAGCGGGCTCCGCCGAGCAGTACTTC. Translating it yields CASSLELAGSAEQYF.

V gene TRBV7-2 combines with J gene TRBJ1-5, with D tentatively TRBD1 (5 bases). Per germline, CDR1 SGHTA and CDR2 FQGNSA. Trimming pared 3 bases from V and 2 bases from J, leaving 11 bases between. The CDR3 spans 15 residues. CDR3 in amino acids: CASSFGGHGNQPQHF. CDR3 DNA sequence: TGTGCCAGCAGCTTTGGGGGTCATGGCAATCAGCCCCAGCATTTT.

This clone was detected once. The chain carries TRBV29-1 and TRBJ1-1, with D uncertain. Deletions cut 4 bases from V and 12 bases from J, with 12 bases between. CDR3 length: 10 residues. Per the germline V gene, CDR1 is SQVTM and CDR2 is ANQGSEA. CDR3 bases: TGCAGCGTTGGAGGCCAAGTTCCTTTCTTT. It codes for CSVGGQVPFF. The full variable domain, completed using reference TRBV29-1 and TRBJ1-1, is SAVISQKPSRDICQRGTSLTIQCQVDSQVTMMFWYRQQPGQSLTLIATANQGSEATYESGFVIDKFPISRPNLTFSTLTVSNMSPEDSSIYLCSVGGQVPFFGQGTRLTVV.

The count of this clone is one. The CDR3 coding sequence is TGCAGCGTTGAAGAGGTTGGGGGGGGTAGCGTAGGTGATGAGCAGTTCTTC. As protein: CSVEEVGGGSVGDEQFF. This chain uses TRBV29-1 with TRBJ2-1; the match to TRBD2 covers 7 bases. CDR3 size: 17 residues. V lost 0 bases, J lost 8 bases, and 16 bases stayed unmatched. The germline V gene encodes CDR1 SQVTM and CDR2 ANQGSEA.

The V call is TRBV2, the J call TRBJ2-6; TRBD1 is a possible D gene (5 bases). Trimming cost V 6 bases and J 2 bases, with 11 bases left between them. The CDR3 is 15 amino acids. Germline CDR1 and CDR2: SNHLY and FYNNEI. For the CDR3, the DNA is TGTGCCAGCAGGTTCATCAGGGCTGGGGCCAACGTCCTGACTTTC. Amino acids: CASRFIRAGANVLTF. The variable domain in full, with the rest retrieved from reference TRBV2 and TRBJ2-6, is EPEVTQTPSHQVTQMGQEVILRCVPISNHLYFYWYRQILGQKVEFLVSFYNNEISEKSEIFDDQFSVERPDGSNFTLKIRSTKLEDSAMYFCASRFIRAGANVLTFGAGSRLTVL.

The sample holds a few counts of this clone. The chain joins TRBV28 to TRBJ2-7; tentatively, D is TRBD2 (5 bases). Deletions cut 5 bases from V and 2 bases from J, with 10 bases between. The CDR3 length is 13 residues. The V gene's germline CDR1 is MDHEN and CDR2 SYDVKM. CDR3 amino acids: CASSDYRAYEQYF. The CDR3 nucleotides are TGTGCCAGCAGTGACTACAGAGCCTACGAGCAGTACTTC.

This chain links TRBV6-5 with TRBJ1-4, with D perhaps matching TRBD1 (6 bases). The CDR3 spans 16 residues. Trimming left V 0 bases short and J 4 bases short, with 12 bases between. Germline CDR1 and CDR2: MNHEY and SVGAGI. CDR3 loop: CASSYSRQALNEKLFF. The CDR3 DNA is TGTGCCAGCAGTTACTCGCGACAGGCGCTTAATGAAAAACTGTTTTTT.

With regard to this clone: At one end the junction does not follow the germline gene, possibly because of a read error. The chain links TRBV7-7 to TRBJ2-4; D perhaps matches TRBD2 (5 bases). Germline CDR1 and CDR2: SSHAT and FNYEAQ (reference sequence). The length of the CDR3 is 13 residues. The CDR3 here is CASSLAPQSIQYF. CDR3 nucleotides: TGTGCTAGCAGCTTAGCGCCCCAGAGCATTCAGTACTTC. Full variable domain (rest looked up from reference TRBV7-7 and TRBJ2-4): GAGVSQSPRYKVTKRGQDVTLRCDPISSHATLYWYQQALGQGPEFLTYFNYEAQPDKSGLPSDRFSAERPEGSISTLTIQRTEQRDSAMYRCASSLAPQSIQYFGAGTRLSVL.

V and J are TRBV30 and TRBJ2-5; D perhaps matches TRBD1 (5 bases). This CDR3 comprises 14 residues. V was shortened by 5 bases and J by 1 base, with 14 bases between the two germline ends. The germline V gene has CDR1 GTSNPN and CDR2 SVGIG (reference sequence). CDR3 amino acids: CAWGDQGTQETQYF. As DNA, the CDR3 is TGTGCCTGGGGCGACCAGGGAACCCAAGAGACCCAGTACTTC.

The chain recombines TRBV9 with TRBJ2-3; the D is unclear. This CDR3 is built from 15 residues. Germline CDR1 is SGDLS and CDR2 is YYNGEE. Trimming removed 2 bases from V and 2 bases from J, with 12 bases in between. CDR3 sequence (DNA): TGTGCCAGCAGCGTGGAGTCGGTTCCCACAGATACGCAGTATTTT. This encodes CASSVESVPTDTQYF.

The chain links TRBV5-1 to TRBJ1-1, with a possible D match to TRBD1 (5 bases). CDR3 size: 15 residues. Trimming removed 4 bases from V and 4 bases from J, with 17 bases in between. Germline CDR1 is SGHRS and CDR2 is YFSETQ. The CDR3 DNA sequence: TGCGCCAGCAGCGATCCCCGGCAGGGTGGCACTGAAGCTTTCTTT. This translates into CASSDPRQGGTEAFF.

V and J are TRBV19 and TRBJ2-1; possibly TRBD1 for D (7 bases). Germline-derived CDR1 and CDR2 are LNHDA and SQIVND (reference sequence). Between the trimmed V and J ends, which lost 4 bases and 7 bases, there was a span of 20 bases. This CDR3 region has 16 residues. The CDR3 protein is CASSTYRGLSPNEQFF. CDR3 bases: TGTGCCAGTAGTACCTACAGGGGACTGTCTCCAAATGAGCAGTTCTTC.

This clone was recorded a few times. The genes are TRBV6-1 and TRBJ2-2, with TRBD1 matching over 7 bases. Per germline, CDR1 MNHNS and CDR2 SASEGT. There are 15 residues in the CDR3. The trim removed 4 bases at V and 5 bases at J, leaving 7 bases unmatched. The CDR3 protein is CASSGQGGRTGELFF. The DNA of the CDR3 is TGTGCCAGCAGTGGACAGGGTGGTCGGACCGGGGAGCTGTTTTTT.

V gene TRBV9 combines with J gene TRBJ2-6; maybe TRBD1 (6 bases). The V end lost 4 bases, the J end lost 4 bases, and 12 bases lay between the germline ends. The length of the CDR3 is 15 residues. CDR1 and CDR2 from the germline V gene are SGDLS and YYNGEE. CDR3 region: CASSSQGQGANVLTF. The CDR3 region has the DNA TGTGCCAGCAGCTCCCAGGGGCAAGGGGCCAACGTCCTGACTTTC. The entire variable domain, with the rest obtained from reference TRBV9 and TRBJ2-6, is as follows: DSGVTQTPKHLITATGQRVTLRCSPRSGDLSVYWYQQSLDQGLQFLIQYYNGEERAKGNILERFSAQQFPDLHSELNLSSLELGDSALYFCASSSQGQGANVLTFGAGSRLTVL.

This clone was detected a few times. The V and J genes are TRBV5-1 and TRBJ1-4, with TRBD1 matching over 9 bases. Germline CDR1 SGHRS, CDR2 YFSETQ. Trimming removed 0 bases from V and 5 bases from J; junction bases left unmatched: 5. There are 16 residues in the CDR3. CDR3 nucleotide sequence: TGCGCCAGCAGCTTGGTCGAGGGACAGGGCAATGAAAAACTGTTTTTT. Amino acid sequence: CASSLVEGQGNEKLFF.

The CDR3 region has the DNA TGTGCCTGGAGTCAAGACAGTCCTAGCACAGATACGCAGTATTTT. Translating gives CAWSQDSPSTDTQYF. The chain is built from TRBV30 and TRBJ2-3; D might be TRBD1 (5 bases). Per germline, CDR1 GTSNPN and CDR2 SVGIG (reference sequence). V lost 2 bases and J lost 0, with 12 bases in between. CDR3 size: 15 residues.

V gene TRBV6-4 combines with J gene TRBJ2-3, with 9 nucleotides matching TRBD2. Germline values: CDR1 MRHNA, CDR2 SNTAGT. This CDR3 spans 16 amino acids. J gave up 4 bases and V 5 bases, and 10 bases lay outside the gene matches. CDR3 region: CASSPVAGVAADTQYF. The CDR3 DNA is TGTGCCAGCAGTCCAGTAGCGGGAGTAGCGGCAGATACGCAGTATTTT.

This clone was picked up a small number of times. This rearrangement joins TRBV18 to TRBJ2-7, with D unclear. The V end lost 3 bases, the J end lost 2 bases, and 14 bases lay between the germline ends. Germline assignment: CDR1 KGHSH and CDR2 LQKENI. There are 15 residues in the CDR3. CDR3 nucleotides: TGTGCCAGCTCACCTTTTGCAGGTGCCCCCTACGAGCAGTACTTC. Its protein product is CASSPFAGAPYEQYF.

This chain joins TRBV5-6 and TRBJ1-2, with 9 nucleotides matching TRBD1. The length of the CDR3 is 14 residues. V shed 4 bases and J 2 bases; nucleotides not matched to a gene: 3. CDR1 SGHDT and CDR2 YYEEEE come from the germline V gene. CDR3 in DNA: TGTGCCAGCAGCAGGGGACAGGGAAACTATGGCTACACCTTC. Its protein product is CASSRGQGNYGYTF.

In DNA form, the CDR3 reads TGTGCCAGCAGTGAACCCCGATCTCTCCAAGAGACCCAGTACTTC. It specifies CASSEPRSLQETQYF. The V call is TRBV25-1, the J call TRBJ2-5, with D hard to call. The germline CDR1 and CDR2 sequences are MGHDK and SYGVNS. The CDR3 covers 15 residues. V lost 2 bases and J lost 1, with 11 bases in between.

The rearrangement joins TRBV7-2 to TRBJ1-5; TRBD1 is a possible D gene (5 bases). The CDR3 has 17 residues. Germline V gives CDR1 SGHTA, CDR2 FQGNSA. The V gene lost 1 base and the J gene lost 11 bases, with 24 bases spanning the gap. CDR3 sequence: CASSLDTGARGERSQHF. The CDR3 DNA reads as TGTGCCAGCAGCTTAGATACCGGGGCTCGGGGGGAGAGGTCCCAGCATTTT. Looking up the rest from reference TRBV7-2 and TRBJ1-5 gives the full variable domain: GAGVSQSPSNKVTEKGKDVELRCDPISGHTALYWYRQSLGQGLEFLIYFQGNSAPDKSGLPSDRFSAERTGGSVSTLTIQRTQQEDSAVYLCASSLDTGARGERSQHFGDGTRLSIL.

This clone is judged medium-sized (0.01 to 0.1%). The J gene is TRBJ2-3, the V gene TRBV2; the match to TRBD1 covers 8 bases. CDR1 and CDR2 (germline): SNHLY, FYNNEI. The junction had 8 bases not matched to a gene; V was cut back by 6 bases and J by 6 bases. The CDR3 spans 14 residues. CDR3 bases: TGTGCCAGCAGCGGGACAGGCCCGACGGATACGCAGTATTTT. Translating it yields CASSGTGPTDTQYF.

The genes are TRBV2 and TRBJ1-2; no clear D. The CDR3 contains 12 residues. With 6 bases removed from V and 7 bases from J, the gap between germline ends came to 12 bases. Germline lookup yields CDR1 SNHLY and CDR2 FYNNEI. CDR3 in DNA: TGTGCCAGCAGGGGGAGCGCGGGTGGCTACACCTTC. Amino acids: CASRGSAGGYTF.

The J gene is TRBJ2-3, the V gene TRBV2; the D call may be TRBD1 or TRBD2 (6 bases each). The V gene's germline CDR1 is SNHLY and CDR2 FYNNEI. V lost 5 bases to trimming and J lost 6 bases, with 15 bases between them. The CDR3 covers 14 residues. For the CDR3, the DNA is TGTGCCAGCAGTTCTAGGGGGGTCAGGGATACGCAGTATTTT. Amino acid sequence: CASSSRGVRDTQYF.

CDR3 DNA: TGTGCCAGCAGTCCCTACCGACTAGCGGGAGCAGATACGCAGTATTTT. Its translation is CASSPYRLAGADTQYF. V is TRBV28 and J is TRBJ2-3; 12 nucleotides agree with TRBD2. There are 16 residues in the CDR3. The germline V gene encodes CDR1 MDHEN and CDR2 SYDVKM. V lost 5 bases to trimming and J lost 4 bases; unmatched junction nucleotides: 7.

The CDR3 protein is CASSLDYRVGYGYTF. CDR3 nucleotide sequence: TGTGCCAGCAGTTTAGATTACAGGGTGGGCTATGGCTACACCTTC. This chain connects TRBV28 to TRBJ1-2; TRBD1 is a possible D gene (6 bases). CDR1 and CDR2 (germline): MDHEN, SYDVKM. This CDR3 is 15 amino acids long. Trimming took 2 bases from V and 4 from J, leaving 14 bases between them.

The chain has TRBV10-3 and TRBJ1-2, with a possible D match to TRBD1 (5 bases). The CDR3 spans 16 residues. CDR1 ENHRY and CDR2 SYGVKD come from the germline V gene. Trimming took 5 bases from V and 4 from J, leaving 20 bases between them. The CDR3, as DNA: TGTGCCATCAGTCAACCGGCTGGACGGGGACCCTATGGCTACACCTTC. It codes for CAISQPAGRGPYGYTF.